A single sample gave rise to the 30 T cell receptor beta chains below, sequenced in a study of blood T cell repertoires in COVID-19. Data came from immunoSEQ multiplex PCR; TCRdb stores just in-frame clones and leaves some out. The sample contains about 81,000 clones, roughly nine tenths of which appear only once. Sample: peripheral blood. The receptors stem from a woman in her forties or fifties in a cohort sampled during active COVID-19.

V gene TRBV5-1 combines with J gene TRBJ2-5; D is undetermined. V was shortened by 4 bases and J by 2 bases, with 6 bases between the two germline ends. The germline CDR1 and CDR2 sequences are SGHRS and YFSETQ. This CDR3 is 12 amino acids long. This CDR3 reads CASSQDQETQYF. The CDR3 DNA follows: TGCGCCAGCAGCCAGGATCAAGAGACCCAGTACTTC.

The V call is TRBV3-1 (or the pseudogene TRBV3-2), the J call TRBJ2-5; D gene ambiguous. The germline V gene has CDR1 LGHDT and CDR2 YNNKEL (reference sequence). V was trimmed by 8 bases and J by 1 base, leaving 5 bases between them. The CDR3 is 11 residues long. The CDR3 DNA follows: TGTGCCAGCTCGGGCCAAGAGACCCAGTACTTC. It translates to CASSGQETQYF.

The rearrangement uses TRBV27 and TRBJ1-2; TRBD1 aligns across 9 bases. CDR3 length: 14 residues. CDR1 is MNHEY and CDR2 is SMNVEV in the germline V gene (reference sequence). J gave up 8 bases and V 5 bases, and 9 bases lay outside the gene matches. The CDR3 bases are TGTGCCAGCAGTGAACTGACAGGGGGTAAAGGCTACACCTTC. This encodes CASSELTGGKGYTF.

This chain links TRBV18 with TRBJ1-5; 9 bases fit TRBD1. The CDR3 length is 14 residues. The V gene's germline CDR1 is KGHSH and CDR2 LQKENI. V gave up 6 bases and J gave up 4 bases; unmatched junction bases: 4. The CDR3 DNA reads TGTGCCAGCTCTCGGGACAGGGAGAATCAGCCCCAGCATTTT. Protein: CASSRDRENQPQHF. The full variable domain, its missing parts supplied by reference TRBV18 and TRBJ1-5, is NAGVMQNPRHLVRRRGQEARLRCSPMKGHSHVYWYRQLPEEGLKFMVYLQKENIIDESGMPKERFSAEFPKEGPSILRIQQVVRGDSAAYFCASSRDRENQPQHFGDGTRLSIL.

The CDR3 region has the DNA TGTGCCAGCAGACCAGGACAGGGGGCAAACAATGAGCAGTTCTTC. This sequence encodes CASRPGQGANNEQFF. V and J are TRBV28 and TRBJ2-1; 11 bases map to TRBD1. Germline V gene sequence: CDR1 MDHEN, CDR2 SYDVKM. V dropped 6 bases and J dropped 5; count of bases not matched to a gene: 6. The CDR3 runs 15 residues.

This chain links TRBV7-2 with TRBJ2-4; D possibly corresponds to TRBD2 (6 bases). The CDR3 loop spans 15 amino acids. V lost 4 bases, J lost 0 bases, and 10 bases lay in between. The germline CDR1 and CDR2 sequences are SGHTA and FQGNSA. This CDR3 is CASSSGTLAKNIQYF. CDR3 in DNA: TGTGCCAGCAGCTCCGGGACTTTAGCCAAAAACATTCAGTACTTC.

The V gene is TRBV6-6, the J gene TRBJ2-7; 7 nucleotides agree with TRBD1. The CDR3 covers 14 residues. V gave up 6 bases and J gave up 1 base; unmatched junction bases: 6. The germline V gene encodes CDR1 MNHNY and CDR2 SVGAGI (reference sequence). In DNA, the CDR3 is TGTGCCAGCAGGGGGAAGACAGGGTCCTACGAGCAGTACTTC. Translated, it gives CASRGKTGSYEQYF.

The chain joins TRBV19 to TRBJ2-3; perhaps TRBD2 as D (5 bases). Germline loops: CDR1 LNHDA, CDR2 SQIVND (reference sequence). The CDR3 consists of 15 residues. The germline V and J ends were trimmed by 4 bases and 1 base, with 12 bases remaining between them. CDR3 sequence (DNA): TGTGCCAGTAGTAGGACTCCTGGGGGCACAGATACGCAGTATTTT. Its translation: CASSRTPGGTDTQYF.

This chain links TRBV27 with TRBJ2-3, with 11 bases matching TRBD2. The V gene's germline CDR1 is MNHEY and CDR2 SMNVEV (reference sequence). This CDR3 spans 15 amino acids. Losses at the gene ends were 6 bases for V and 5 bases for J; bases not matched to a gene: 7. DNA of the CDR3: TGTGCCAGCAGGAGGGGACTAGCGGACGGAGATACGCAGTATTTT. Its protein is CASRRGLADGDTQYF.

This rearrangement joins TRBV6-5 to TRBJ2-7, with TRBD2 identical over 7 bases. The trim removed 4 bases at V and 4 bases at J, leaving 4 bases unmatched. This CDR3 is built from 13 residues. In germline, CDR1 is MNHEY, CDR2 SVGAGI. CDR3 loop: CASSFAGVYEQYF. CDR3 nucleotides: TGTGCCAGCAGTTTTGCGGGGGTATACGAGCAGTACTTC.

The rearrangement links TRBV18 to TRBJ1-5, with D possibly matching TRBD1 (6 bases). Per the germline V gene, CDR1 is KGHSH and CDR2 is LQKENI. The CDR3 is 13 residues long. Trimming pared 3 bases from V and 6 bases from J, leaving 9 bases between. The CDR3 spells CASSPLDSQPQHF. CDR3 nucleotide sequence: TGTGCCAGCTCACCTCTGGACAGTCAGCCCCAGCATTTT.

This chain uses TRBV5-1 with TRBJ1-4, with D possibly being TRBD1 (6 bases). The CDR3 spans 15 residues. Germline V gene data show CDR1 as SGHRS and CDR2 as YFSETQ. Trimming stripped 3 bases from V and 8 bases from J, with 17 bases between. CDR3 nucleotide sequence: TGCGCCAGCAGCTCCAACGGTTGGCAGGGGGAAAAACTGTTTTTT. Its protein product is CASSSNGWQGEKLFF.

The CDR3 here is CASSYGDSSSGNTIYF. In DNA, the CDR3 is TGTGCCAGCAGCTACGGGGACAGCTCCTCTGGAAACACCATATATTTT. This rearrangement joins TRBV11-3 to TRBJ1-3; 7 bases align to TRBD1. After removal of 4 bases from V and 0 bases from J, the junction contained 6 bases not matched to a gene. Germline CDR1 reads SGHNT; CDR2 reads YENEEA. The CDR3 totals 16 residues.

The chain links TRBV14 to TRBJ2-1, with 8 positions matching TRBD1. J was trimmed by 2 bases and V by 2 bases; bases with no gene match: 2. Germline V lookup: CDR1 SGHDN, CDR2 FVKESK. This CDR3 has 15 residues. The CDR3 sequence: CASSQLTGAYNEQFF. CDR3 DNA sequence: TGTGCCAGCAGCCAATTGACAGGGGCCTACAATGAGCAGTTCTTC.

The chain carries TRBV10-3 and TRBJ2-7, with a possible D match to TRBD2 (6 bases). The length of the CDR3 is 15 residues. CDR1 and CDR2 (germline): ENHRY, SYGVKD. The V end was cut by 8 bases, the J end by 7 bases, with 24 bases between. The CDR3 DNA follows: TGTGCCATCTCAGAACGGGTGTCGCCCGGGGGTGAGCAGTACTTC. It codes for CAISERVSPGGEQYF.

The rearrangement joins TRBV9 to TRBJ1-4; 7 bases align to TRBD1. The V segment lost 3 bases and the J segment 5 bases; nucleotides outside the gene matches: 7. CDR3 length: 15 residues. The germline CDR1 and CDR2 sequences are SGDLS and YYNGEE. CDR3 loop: CASSAGGQSNEKLFF. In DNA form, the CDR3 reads TGTGCCAGCAGCGCTGGGGGACAGTCCAATGAAAAACTGTTTTTT.

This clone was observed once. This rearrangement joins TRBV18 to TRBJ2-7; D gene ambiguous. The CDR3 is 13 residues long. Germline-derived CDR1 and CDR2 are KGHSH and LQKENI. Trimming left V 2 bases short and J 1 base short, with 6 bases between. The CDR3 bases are TGTGCCAGCTCACCAAGTCTATCCTACGAGCAGTACTTC. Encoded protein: CASSPSLSYEQYF.

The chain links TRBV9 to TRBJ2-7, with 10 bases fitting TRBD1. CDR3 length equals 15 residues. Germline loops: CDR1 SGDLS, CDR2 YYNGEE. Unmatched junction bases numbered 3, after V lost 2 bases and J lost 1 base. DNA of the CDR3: TGTGCCAGCAGCGTTGGACAGGGGGAGTCCTACGAGCAGTACTTC. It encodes CASSVGQGESYEQYF.

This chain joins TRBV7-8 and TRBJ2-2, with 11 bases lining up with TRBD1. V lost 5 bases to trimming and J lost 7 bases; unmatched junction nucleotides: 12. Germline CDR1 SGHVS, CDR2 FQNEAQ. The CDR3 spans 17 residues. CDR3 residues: CASSPGPGQGADGELFF. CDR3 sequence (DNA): TGTGCCAGCAGCCCCGGCCCCGGACAGGGGGCTGACGGGGAGCTGTTTTTT.

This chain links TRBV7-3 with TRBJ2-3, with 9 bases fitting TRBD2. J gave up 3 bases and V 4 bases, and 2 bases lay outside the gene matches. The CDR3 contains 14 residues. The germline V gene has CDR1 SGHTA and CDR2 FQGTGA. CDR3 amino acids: CASSWAGGTDTQYF. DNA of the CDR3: TGTGCCAGCAGCTGGGCGGGGGGGACAGATACGCAGTATTTT. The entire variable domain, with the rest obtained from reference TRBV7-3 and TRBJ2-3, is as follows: GAGVSQTPSNKVTEKGKYVELRCDPISGHTALYWYRQSLGQGPEFLIYFQGTGAADDSGLPNDRFFAVRPEGSVSTLKIQRTERGDSAVYLCASSWAGGTDTQYFGPGTRLTVL.

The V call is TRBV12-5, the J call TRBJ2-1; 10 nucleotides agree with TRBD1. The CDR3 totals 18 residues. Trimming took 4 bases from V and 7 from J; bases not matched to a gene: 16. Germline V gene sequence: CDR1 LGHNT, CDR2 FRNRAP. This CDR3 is CASGWNVKTGGAENEQFF. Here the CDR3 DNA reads TGTGCTAGTGGTTGGAACGTAAAGACAGGGGGCGCCGAAAATGAGCAGTTCTTC.

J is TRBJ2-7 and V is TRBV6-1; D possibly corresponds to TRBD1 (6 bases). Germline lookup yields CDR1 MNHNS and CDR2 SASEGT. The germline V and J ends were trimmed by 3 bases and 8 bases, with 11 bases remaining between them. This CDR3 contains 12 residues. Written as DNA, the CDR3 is TGTGCCAGCAGTGAGGACAGCTATAAGCAGTACTTC. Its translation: CASSEDSYKQYF.

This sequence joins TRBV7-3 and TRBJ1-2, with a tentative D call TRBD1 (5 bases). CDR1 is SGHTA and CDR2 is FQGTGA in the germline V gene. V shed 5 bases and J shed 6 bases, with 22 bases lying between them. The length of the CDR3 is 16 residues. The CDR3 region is CASSPTGDLPRDGYTF. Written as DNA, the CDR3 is TGTGCCAGCAGCCCGACGGGGGACCTGCCCCGAGATGGCTACACCTTC. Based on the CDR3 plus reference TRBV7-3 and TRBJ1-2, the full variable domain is GAGVSQTPSNKVTEKGKYVELRCDPISGHTALYWYRQSLGQGPEFLIYFQGTGAADDSGLPNDRFFAVRPEGSVSTLKIQRTERGDSAVYLCASSPTGDLPRDGYTFGSGTRLTVV.

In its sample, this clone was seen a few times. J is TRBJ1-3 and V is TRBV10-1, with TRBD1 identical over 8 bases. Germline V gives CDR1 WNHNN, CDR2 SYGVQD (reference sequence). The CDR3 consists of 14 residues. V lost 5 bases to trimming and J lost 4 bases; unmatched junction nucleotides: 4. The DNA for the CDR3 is TGCGCCAGCAGTACGGACAGGGCGGGAAACACCATATATTTT. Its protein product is CASSTDRAGNTIYF.

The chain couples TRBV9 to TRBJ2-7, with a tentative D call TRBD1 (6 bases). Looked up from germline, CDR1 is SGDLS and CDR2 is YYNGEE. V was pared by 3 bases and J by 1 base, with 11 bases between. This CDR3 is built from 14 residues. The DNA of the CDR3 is TGTGCCAGCAGCGCCAGGGGTAGTTCCTACGAGCAGTACTTC. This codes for CASSARGSSYEQYF.

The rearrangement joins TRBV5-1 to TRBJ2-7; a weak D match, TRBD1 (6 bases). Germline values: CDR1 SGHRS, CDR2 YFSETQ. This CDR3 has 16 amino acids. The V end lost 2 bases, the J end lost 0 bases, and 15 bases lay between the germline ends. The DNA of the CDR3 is TGCGCCAGCAGCTTACAGGGAGAGGGAAGCTCCTACGAGCAGTACTTC. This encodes CASSLQGEGSSYEQYF.

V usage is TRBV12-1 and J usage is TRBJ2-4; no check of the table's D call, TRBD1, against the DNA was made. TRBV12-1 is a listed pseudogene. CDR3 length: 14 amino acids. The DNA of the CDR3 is TGTGCCAGCAGCTTTGTTTCAGGGAAAAGCAATCAGTACTTC. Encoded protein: CASSFVSGKSNQYF.

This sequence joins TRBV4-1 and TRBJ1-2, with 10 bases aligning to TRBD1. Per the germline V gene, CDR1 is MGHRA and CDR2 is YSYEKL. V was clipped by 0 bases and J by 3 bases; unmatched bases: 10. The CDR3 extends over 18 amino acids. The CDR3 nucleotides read TGCGCCAGCAGCCAAGATGGGACAGGGGCCAAGAGGTACTATGGCTACACCTTC. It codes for CASSQDGTGAKRYYGYTF.

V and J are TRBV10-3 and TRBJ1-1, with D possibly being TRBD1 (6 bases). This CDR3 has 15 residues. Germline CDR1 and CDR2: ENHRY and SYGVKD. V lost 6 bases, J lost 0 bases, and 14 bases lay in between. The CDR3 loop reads CAIRDSARVNTEAFF. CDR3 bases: TGTGCCATCAGGGACAGTGCCAGAGTGAACACTGAAGCTTTCTTT.

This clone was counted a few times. This CDR3 is CASNTPGQGNTEAFF. CDR3 bases: TGTGCCAGTAATACGCCGGGACAGGGGAATACTGAAGCTTTCTTT. The chain recombines TRBV19 with TRBJ1-1, with 10 bases that match TRBD1. V lost 7 bases to trimming and J lost 5 bases; unmatched junction nucleotides: 10. In germline, CDR1 is LNHDA, CDR2 SQIVND (reference sequence). This CDR3 spans 15 amino acids.